These T cell receptor beta chains were read from a single sample in a study of human T cells and chemical hapten exposure. One entry per CDR3 protein results from TCRdb running MiXCR on the 5' RACE reads. The sample lists 150,000 or so distinct CDR3 sequences; 3.5% to 5% were seen once. Receptors were obtained from a female donor in good health. The CDR3 runs from the conserved cysteine through the conserved F or W. The D gene is left open where the match is weak. Clone size, where shown, is once, few, many, or a class for clones that have expanded.

CDR3 DNA,CDR3 protein,J gene,clone size,V gene,D gene
TGTGCCAGCAGCAACCGAATGAACACTGAAGCTTTCTTT,CASSNRMNTEAFF,TRBJ1-1,many,TRBV6-5,.
TGTGCCAGCAGCCCAGGCCCACGTCCCCAAGAGACCCAGTACTTC,CASSPGPRPQETQYF,TRBJ2-5,.,TRBV3-1,.
TGCAGTGCTACGCTTGCGGCCTCCAGGACCCAGTACTTC,CSATLAASRTQYF,TRBJ2-5,many,TRBV20-1,.
TGTGCCAGCAGTGACAGTTATAGCAATCAGCCCCAGCATTTT,CASSDSYSNQPQHF,TRBJ1-5,many,TRBV6-5,.
TGTGCCAGCAGCGTAGGGGGACACCTTCTGGATACGCAGTATTTT,CASSVGGHLLDTQYF,TRBJ2-3,few,TRBV9,.
TGCGCCAGCAGCTTTTGGGACAGGGTGGATACGCAGTATTTT,CASSFWDRVDTQYF,TRBJ2-3,many,TRBV5-1,TRBD1
TGTGCCAGCAGTTTAACCAATACAGGGTGGGCCTACGAGCAGTACTTC,CASSLTNTGWAYEQYF,TRBJ2-7,.,TRBV28,.
TGTGCCAGTAGTATACGGTCAGGGCTCGGAAAAGCTTTCTTT,CASSIRSGLGKAFF,TRBJ1-1,many,TRBV19,.
TGCAGTGCTAGTACGGGGGCGCCCACTGAAGCTTTCTTT,CSASTGAPTEAFF,TRBJ1-1,many,TRBV20-1,.
TGTGCCAGCGGCAGCGGAAGGGGACGCCAAGAGACCCAGTACTTC,CASGSGRGRQETQYF,TRBJ2-5,few,TRBV7-2,.
TGCAGCGTTGGGACAGGGACCAACACTGAAGCTTTCTTT,CSVGTGTNTEAFF,TRBJ1-1,many,TRBV29-1,TRBD1
TGTGCCAGCAGGGACAGCTTCTATGGCTACACCTTC,CASRDSFYGYTF,TRBJ1-2,many,TRBV12-3/TRBV12-4,.
TGTGCCACCAGCGGAGGGAGGGCTAGGTCCGGCAATGAGCAGTTCTTC,CATSGGRARSGNEQFF,TRBJ2-1,few,TRBV15,TRBD2
TGTGCCAGCAGTCCGCCACTAGCGGGGGGCCCCACAGATACGCAGTATTTT,CASSPPLAGGPTDTQYF,TRBJ2-3,many,TRBV12-3/TRBV12-4,TRBD2
TGTGCCAGCAGCGAAACATCCTGGGCGGGCCACGAGCAGTACTTC,CASSETSWAGHEQYF,TRBJ2-7,many,TRBV7-9,.
TGTGCCAGCAGTTTATCCGAGGGGGCCGCTGAAGCTTTCTTT,CASSLSEGAAEAFF,TRBJ1-1,many,TRBV12-3/TRBV12-4,TRBD1
TGTGCCAGCAGCTTGACGTGGGGGGAAGACTATGGCTACACCTTC,CASSLTWGEDYGYTF,TRBJ1-2,.,TRBV7-9,.
TGTGCCAGCAGTTACTCGATCGGGGGGGGGGACTATGGCTACACCTTC,CASSYSIGGGDYGYTF,TRBJ1-2,many,TRBV6-6,.
TGCAGTGCCGCGCGACTCACGAACACTGAAGCTTTCTTT,CSAARLTNTEAFF,TRBJ1-1,many,TRBV20-1,.
TGTGCCAGCAGTTTAAGGTGGACACCCACGAAGTACCAAGAGACCCAGTACTTC,CASSLRWTPTKYQETQYF,TRBJ2-5,many,TRBV27,.
TGCGCCAGCAGCCAAGATAAGGGGAGTGGGGGGCACGTGGGGAGGACTGAAGCTTTCTTT,CASSQDKGSGGHVGRTEAFF,TRBJ1-1,few,TRBV4-3,.
TGTGCCATCCAGCCTTCCGGGAGGTACGCAGATACGCAGTATTTT,CAIQPSGRYADTQYF,TRBJ2-3,many,TRBV6-1,TRBD2
TGCGCCAGCAGCCAAGATTTAGGGGGACAGGGGCCTACGCAGTATTTT,CASSQDLGGQGPTQYF,TRBJ2-3,few,TRBV4-3,TRBD1
TGTGCCAGTAGGTCGACAGGGGGCCGACTAACTAATGAAAAACTGTTTTTT,CASRSTGGRLTNEKLFF,TRBJ1-4,.,TRBV19,TRBD1
TGCAGTGTCCCCGACCCGAAAATCTGGGACGAGCAGTACTTC,CSVPDPKIWDEQYF,TRBJ2-7,many,TRBV20-1,.
TGTGCCAGCAGCTTGCTGGGACAGAACACCGGGGAGCTGTTTTTT,CASSLLGQNTGELFF,TRBJ2-2,many,TRBV7-2,.
TGCGCCAGCAGCGGTCAGTACTCTGGACGGGCGAATTATAACTATGGCTACACCTTC,CASSGQYSGRANYNYGYTF,TRBJ1-2,many,TRBV5-1,.
TGCAGTGCTAGGTTTTCTAGCGGGGGCCGGGGAGAGACCCAGTACTTC,CSARFSSGGRGETQYF,TRBJ2-5,many,TRBV20-1,TRBD2
TGTGCCAGCAGCCCCTTCGGACTAGGGATCGCGAACACCGGGGAGCTGTTTTTT,CASSPFGLGIANTGELFF,TRBJ2-2,many,TRBV6-2/TRBV6-3,TRBD2
TGCAGTGCTATTCCTCCCCGACAGTCTGAACCTTACTCTGGAAACACCATATATTTT,CSAIPPRQSEPYSGNTIYF,TRBJ1-3,many,TRBV20-1,.
TGCGCCAGCAGCCAAGACTGGACAGCTAACTATGGCTACACCTTC,CASSQDWTANYGYTF,TRBJ1-2,.,TRBV4-3,.
TGCAGCGCAGGACAGGACTATGGCTACACCTTC,CSAGQDYGYTF,TRBJ1-2,many,TRBV29-1,TRBD1
TGTGCCAGCAGCATCCGGACAGGAACCTACGAGCAGTACTTC,CASSIRTGTYEQYF,TRBJ2-7,many,TRBV11-1,TRBD1
TGCGCCAGCAGCCAAGAGACGGGTTCACCCCTCCACTTT,CASSQETGSPLHF,TRBJ1-6,many,TRBV4-3,.
TGTGCCAGCAGTTTTGTTCGGCTAGCGGGGGATAGCACAGATACGCAGTATTTT,CASSFVRLAGDSTDTQYF,TRBJ2-3,many,TRBV28,TRBD2
TGTGCCAGCAGCTTAGCCGGGACTCGGCCAGAGACCCAGTACTTC,CASSLAGTRPETQYF,TRBJ2-5,many,TRBV7-9,.
TGTGCTAGTGGTTTGGTACTCCTGGGCCGGGACAGGGGGCGGTACAATGAGCAGTTCTTC,CASGLVLLGRDRGRYNEQFF,TRBJ2-1,many,TRBV12-5,TRBD1
TGTGCCAGCAGTTCCCTCGTGAACACCGGGGAGCTGTTTTTT,CASSSLVNTGELFF,TRBJ2-2,many,TRBV27,.
TGTGCCAGCAGCTTAGCGCTGGCAGGGAACCAAGAGACCCAGTACTTC,CASSLALAGNQETQYF,TRBJ2-5,many,TRBV7-9,.
TGTGCCAGCAGCGTAGGAGCGGAACCCACAGATACGCAGTATTTT,CASSVGAEPTDTQYF,TRBJ2-3,few,TRBV9,.
TGCAGTGCTAGCCCTGGGACTAGATCGCCCTACGAGCAGTACTTC,CSASPGTRSPYEQYF,TRBJ2-7,many,TRBV20-1,TRBD2
TGTGCCAGCAGCTTAGAGCCTTTGCGGGGGGCGGTGAACACTGAAGCTTTCTTT,CASSLEPLRGAVNTEAFF,TRBJ1-1,.,TRBV11-2,.
TGTGCCAGCAGCTTATATCGTCGGGTTTCAGCCGCTTTCTTT,CASSLYRRVSAAFF,TRBJ1-1,.,TRBV7-2,.
TGCAGTGCTAGGTCGGGTCAACCTACGGGTGAAAAACTGTTTTTT,CSARSGQPTGEKLFF,TRBJ1-4,many,TRBV20-1,.
TGTGCCATCAGTGCCGGGGGGGGGAGGAATTCACCCCTCCACTTT,CAISAGGGRNSPLHF,TRBJ1-6,many,TRBV10-3,.
TGCAGCGGCCACGCACGGGACAGGGGTGAGACCCAGTACTTC,CSGHARDRGETQYF,TRBJ2-5,many,TRBV29-1,TRBD1
TGTGCCAGCAGCCCCCGCGGTAGCCGCCAAGAGACCCAGTACTTC,CASSPRGSRQETQYF,TRBJ2-5,many,TRBV7-9,.
TGTGCCAGCAGCCAAGAGCTGACCTACACCTTC,CASSQELTYTF,TRBJ1-2,.,TRBV3-1,.
TGCGCCAGCAGCCGCGGGGCGGGCGGCTACGAGCAGTACTTC,CASSRGAGGYEQYF,TRBJ2-7,many,TRBV4-3,.
TGTGCCAGCAGCCCCGGGTCTCCACCCCATGAGCAGTTCTTC,CASSPGSPPHEQFF,TRBJ2-1,many,TRBV7-2,.
TGTGCCAGCAGCTCTATAGGTTCAGGGGGTCTTGAGGGGAAGCAGTACTTC,CASSSIGSGGLEGKQYF,TRBJ2-7,.,TRBV9,TRBD1